The following is a T cell receptor beta chain sequence with its context. Its antigen is not known. The CDR3 spans 16 residues. Trimming took off 5 bases at V and 3 bases at J, with 18 bases between the two ends. Germline CDR1 reads SGHDT; CDR2 reads YYEEEE. This table comes from immunoSEQ multiplex PCR, and its TCRdb copy is limited to in-frame clones, with some not included. The table lists some 340,000 clones, about 82% of them singletons, with roughly 2% in the top ten. Noted treatment: over 15 received Ad26.COV2.S at low or high dose, single or two shots; roughly five received placebo; per-sample allocation not given. All samples were drawn on day 63, counting from the first vaccine or placebo injection. The data stem from a study of Ad26.COV2.S vaccination and SARS-CoV-2 variants. Whole-study findings and limits: Non-spike TCR breadth did not differ much between vaccine and placebo recipients. The TCR-based breadth and depth measures might underestimate overall T cell responses.

This chain joins TRBV5-6 and TRBJ2-1; D may be TRBD1 (6 bases). Sample: peripheral blood, taken in a trial of Ad26.COV2.S vaccine versus placebo. The source of this sequence is a person aged 18 to 59 who received the Ad26.COV2.S COVID-19 vaccine or a placebo. CDR3 coding DNA: TGTGCCAGCAGTCGCAAGGGGGAAAGGGGCTACAATGAGCAGTTCTTC. Its translation: CASSRKGERGYNEQFF.